This T cell receptor (beta chain) was sequenced in a study of T-cell reconstitution after alpha-beta-depleted transplantation in children. Losses at the gene ends were 3 bases for V and 0 bases for J; bases not matched to a gene: 9. Germline CDR1 reads SEHNR; CDR2 reads FQNEAQ (reference sequence). CDR3 size: 17 residues. Using unique molecular identifiers, the investigators prepared the TCRbeta library. Via MiXCR, TCRdb re-called the PCR reads, giving one row per CDR3 protein. The table includes 400,000 to 500,000 distinct CDR3 sequences, about 11% detected once. This material consisted of PBMCs from the stem cell graft donor, taken from the stem cell graft. This chain connects TRBV7-9 to TRBJ1-1; 8 positions agree with TRBD1. This clonotype was sampled from a human donor who donated a stem cell graft to a child with acute myeloid leukemia. CDR3 bases: TGTGCCAGCAGCTTTTTAGGGGGCAGGGGGCTGAACACTGAAGCTTTCTTT. Translation gives CASSFLGGRGLNTEAFF.